The T cell receptor beta chain described here comes from a study of tumor and adjacent non-tumor tissue in lung cancer. A few counts support this clonotype. Its antigen remains unknown. RNA was extracted from bulk tissue without any cell sorting. The library came from three nested PCR rounds adapted from ARM-PCR protocols. TCRdb independently ran MiXCR on the multiplex PCR reads; one entry per CDR3 protein. Of more than 90,000 distinct CDR3 sequences in the sample, about 70% were seen once. Trimming left V 5 bases short and J 4 bases short, with 14 bases between. Germline V lookup: CDR1 MDHEN, CDR2 SYDVKM. The length of the CDR3 is 15 residues. Study-wide findings and caveats: Normal lung showed higher cumulative top 100 clone frequency than tumor.

Sequenced: lung tumor tissue. This chain links TRBV28 with TRBJ1-4; D is possibly TRBD1 (5 bases). This receptor was identified in a man in his sixties with non-small cell lung cancer. The CDR3 region is CASSESGTGNEKLFF. CDR3 in DNA: TGTGCCAGCAGTGAATCCGGGACGGGTAATGAAAAACTGTTTTTT.